The next 12 T cell receptor beta chains were all read from a single sample in a study of blood T cells in healthy people across ages (dated by TCRdb to the mid-2010s). The library was generated by 5' RACE. This sample was sequenced with an Illumina HiSeq 2500. The second PCR ran for roughly 7 to 11 cycles and used a J-beta primer mix along with a sample-barcoded 5' primer. The public reads were reprocessed in TCRdb via fastp at Q25 and MiXCR, keeping in-frame beta chains. Each entry is one CDR3 protein sequence, shown with its most common DNA and genes. The sample table records about 1 million distinct CDR3 sequences; around 43% of these occur just once. Approximately 20% of the sample rests with the top ten. The sample consisted of blood. These receptors were obtained from a woman aged 55-70 years in good health.

This clonotype was picked up a small number of times. The chain uses TRBV7-6 and TRBJ1-4, with a weak D call TRBD1 (6 bases). This CDR3 is built from 15 residues. The V end lost 5 bases, the J end lost 4 bases, and 14 bases lay between the germline ends. Per the germline V gene, CDR1 is SGHVS and CDR2 is FNYEAQ. In DNA form, the CDR3 reads TGTGCCAGCAGCCTCTTGACAGGCGATAATGAAAAACTGTTTTTT. Protein product: CASSLLTGDNEKLFF.

This clonotype has only a few counts. The V call is TRBV21-1, the J call TRBJ2-4; TRBD1, the table's D call, was not compared with the DNA. TRBV21-1 is a known pseudogene. The CDR3 runs 18 residues. The CDR3 sequence: CASSKDPMGHRAKNIQYF. The CDR3 DNA is TGTGCCAGCAGCAAAGATCCAATGGGTCACAGGGCTAAAAACATTCAGTACTTC.

This clonotype was picked up many times. V is TRBV7-2 and J is TRBJ2-1; no reliable D call. This CDR3 is 12 amino acids long. From germline, CDR1 is SGHTA and CDR2 FQGNSA. The germline V and J ends were trimmed by 0 bases and 8 bases, with 5 bases remaining between them. CDR3 in DNA: TGTGCCAGCAGCTTAGCGGGGTATGAGCAGTTCTTC. Protein product: CASSLAGYEQFF.

This clonotype turned up a few times. The chain uses TRBV27 and TRBJ2-7, with D perhaps matching TRBD1 (6 bases). CDR1 and CDR2 (germline): MNHEY, SMNVEV (reference sequence). V dropped 2 bases and J dropped 4 bases, with 15 bases sitting between them. This CDR3 has 15 amino acids. The CDR3 DNA follows: TGTGCCAGCAGTTTAAAGTTCCAGGGGCCATACGAGCAGTACTTC. It specifies CASSLKFQGPYEQYF.

Comment on this clonotype: Germline and junction disagree at one end, which may indicate a read error. V gene TRBV10-1 combines with J gene TRBJ2-1; 9 bases fit TRBD1. This CDR3 is built from 13 residues. Looked up from germline, CDR1 is WNHNN and CDR2 is SYGVQD (reference sequence). The CDR3 nucleotides are TGCGCTAGCAGTGACCCTGGGACAGGGTTTGCGTTCTTC. Protein: CASSDPGTGFAFF.

The gene calls are TRBV12-3 or TRBV12-4 and TRBJ1-2; D remains ambiguous. V gave up 4 bases and J gave up 8 bases, with 8 bases separating them. The CDR3 extends over 11 amino acids. The CDR3 coding sequence is TGTGCCAGCAGTTATGTGGGAGGCTACACCTTC. Translating it yields CASSYVGGYTF.

This clonotype has more than one count but fewer than ten. The gene calls are TRBV27 and TRBJ2-7, with 13 bases aligning to TRBD2. Germline CDR1 is MNHEY and CDR2 is SMNVEV (reference sequence). Trimming took 5 bases from V and 1 from J; bases not matched to a gene: 5. The CDR3 runs to 16 residues. The CDR3 region is CASSPGTSGASYEQYF. CDR3 DNA sequence: TGTGCCAGCAGTCCCGGGACTAGCGGGGCTTCCTACGAGCAGTACTTC.

The V call is TRBV20-1, the J call TRBJ2-1; 9 nucleotides match TRBD2. The CDR3 runs 13 residues. Germline V gene sequence: CDR1 DFQATT, CDR2 SNEGSKA (reference sequence). V lost 4 bases to trimming and J lost 4 bases; unmatched junction nucleotides: 2. The chain's CDR3 is CSAMTSGYNEQFF. The CDR3 DNA reads TGCAGTGCTATGACTAGCGGTTACAATGAGCAGTTCTTC.

This clonotype came up a few times. This chain connects TRBV19 to TRBJ2-7, with D perhaps given as TRBD1 or TRBD2 (5 bases each). The CDR3 spans 14 residues. Germline V gene lookup returns CDR1 LNHDA and CDR2 SQIVND (reference sequence). Trimming left V 5 bases short and J 0 bases short, with 11 bases between. CDR3 DNA sequence: TGTGCCAGTAGTCACGCGAGGGGCTCCTACGAGCAGTACTTC. Residues: CASSHARGSYEQYF.

This clonotype was picked up one time. This chain uses TRBV28 with TRBJ1-4; a weak D match, TRBD1 (6 bases). Trimming removed 8 bases from V and 6 bases from J, with 10 bases in between. Germline V gene lookup returns CDR1 MDHEN and CDR2 SYDVKM. The CDR3 spans 12 residues. CDR3 DNA sequence: TGTGCCAGCGGGGGGGCGGATGAAAAACTGTTTTTT. This sequence encodes CASGGADEKLFF.

This clonotype was seen only a few times. The CDR3 loop reads CAISEAGLDEQFF. DNA of the CDR3: TGTGCCATCAGTGAGGCGGGGTTGGATGAGCAGTTCTTC. The chain carries TRBV10-3 and TRBJ2-1; perhaps TRBD2 as D (6 bases). Germline V gene sequence: CDR1 ENHRY, CDR2 SYGVKD. V lost 2 bases, J lost 8 bases, and 10 bases lay in between. The CDR3 length is 13 residues.

This clonotype showed up just a few times. The chain employs TRBV7-2 and TRBJ2-7; a possible D gene is TRBD2 (5 bases). This CDR3 is built from 15 residues. V lost 3 bases to trimming and J lost 2 bases, with 14 bases between them. Germline CDR1 reads SGHTA; CDR2 reads FQGNSA. CDR3 residues: CASSFNGRQPYEQYF. As DNA, the CDR3 is TGTGCCAGCAGCTTTAATGGGAGACAACCCTACGAGCAGTACTTC. Supplemented by reference TRBV7-2 and TRBJ2-7, the full variable domain reads GAGVSQSPSNKVTEKGKDVELRCDPISGHTALYWYRQSLGQGLEFLIYFQGNSAPDKSGLPSDRFSAERTGGSVSTLTIQRTQQEDSAVYLCASSFNGRQPYEQYFGPGTRLTVT.